The next 22 T cell receptor beta chains were all read from a single sample in a study of cytomegalovirus exposure and HLA in healthy donors. Assay used: immunoSEQ multiplex PCR; TCRdb lists only in-frame clones, some missing. The sample carries 140,000 to 150,000 clones, over 80% recorded once. The sequencing input was PBMCs. The receptors originated from a man aged 18 to 30 in good health and CMV-seropositive.

The CDR3 DNA reads as TGTGCCAGCAGTGAACCGGGCTCCCCGGGGGAGCAGTTCTTC. As protein: CASSEPGSPGEQFF. The V and J genes are TRBV25-1 and TRBJ2-1, with TRBD2 as a possible D gene (5 bases). The CDR3 is 14 residues long. Trimming stripped 2 bases from V and 10 bases from J, with 15 bases between. Germline V CDR1 and CDR2: MGHDK, SYGVNS.

J is TRBJ1-1 and V is TRBV18; 10 bases align to TRBD1. After removal of 1 base from V and 4 bases from J, the junction contained 3 bases not matched to a gene. CDR1 KGHSH and CDR2 LQKENI come from the germline V gene. The CDR3 totals 15 residues. This CDR3 is CASSPRRTGGTEAFF. As DNA, the CDR3 is TGTGCCAGCTCACCACGGAGGACAGGGGGCACTGAAGCTTTCTTT.

A single count supports this clone. The genes are TRBV27 and TRBJ2-5, with 7 nucleotides matching TRBD1. The CDR3 has 15 residues. V was pared by 6 bases and J by 3 bases, with 10 bases of the junction left unmatched. Germline-derived CDR1 and CDR2 are MNHEY and SMNVEV (reference sequence). The CDR3: CASRPTRGGKETQYF. The CDR3 DNA reads as TGTGCCAGCAGACCTACCCGAGGGGGCAAAGAGACCCAGTACTTC.

This CDR3 reads CASSLPRGLHSEQFF. CDR3 DNA: TGTGCCAGTAGTCTCCCTAGGGGACTCCACAGTGAGCAGTTCTTC. The chain joins TRBV19 to TRBJ2-1; maybe TRBD2 (6 bases). This CDR3 is built from 15 residues. The germline CDR1 and CDR2 sequences are LNHDA and SQIVND (reference sequence). V lost 5 bases and J lost 9, with 20 bases in between. Using reference TRBV19 and TRBJ2-1 for the parts outside the CDR3, the full variable domain is DGGITQSPKYLFRKEGQNVTLSCEQNLNHDAMYWYRQDPGQGLRLIYYSQIVNDFQKGDIAEGYSVSREKKESFPLTVTSAQKNPTAFYLCASSLPRGLHSEQFFGPGTRLTVL.

The rearrangement uses TRBV5-1 and TRBJ2-7; possible D gene TRBD2, 6 bases. CDR1 SGHRS and CDR2 YFSETQ come from the germline V gene. Trimming removed 4 bases at V and 7 bases at J, with 12 bases between. The CDR3 has 12 residues. For the CDR3, the DNA is TGCGCCAGCAGCCCGCCGGCGGGGGAGCAGTACTTC. As protein: CASSPPAGEQYF.

The chain uses TRBV2 and TRBJ1-3, with 7 nucleotides matching TRBD1. The CDR3 totals 13 residues. The germline CDR1 and CDR2 sequences are SNHLY and FYNNEI. V shed 6 bases, J shed 3 bases, and the junction held 2 bases outside the gene matches. The CDR3 loop reads CASRNRGGNTIYF. In DNA form, the CDR3 reads TGTGCCAGCAGGAACAGGGGTGGAAACACCATATATTTT.

The chain recombines TRBV6-1 with TRBJ2-1; D not certain. The germline V gene encodes CDR1 MNHNS and CDR2 SASEGT. The CDR3 covers 13 residues. Trimming cost V 2 bases and J 3 bases, with 5 bases left between them. The CDR3 DNA is TGTGCCAGCAGTGAACACGGCTACAATGAGCAGTTCTTC. Translating it yields CASSEHGYNEQFF.

For this clone: A junction boundary mismatches the germline segment, possibly from a read error. V is TRBV10-3 and J is TRBJ2-7; TRBD1 or TRBD2 may be the D gene (5 bases each). From germline, CDR1 is ENHRY and CDR2 SYGVKD. This CDR3 is built from 14 residues. This CDR3 is CATSGGERSYEQYF. As DNA, the CDR3 is TGTGCCACCAGTGGGGGAGAACGCTCCTACGAGCAGTACTTC.

This clone was seen more than once but under ten times. The chain has TRBV4-2 and TRBJ2-5; weak D call: TRBD2 (5 bases). The germline CDR1 and CDR2 sequences are LGHNA and YNFKEQ. V was trimmed by 0 bases and J by 13 bases, leaving 18 bases between them. The CDR3 totals 14 residues. The chain's CDR3 is CASSQDRGPSAPYF. DNA of the CDR3: TGTGCCAGCAGCCAAGATCGGGGTCCTTCAGCCCCGTACTTC.

The V and J genes are TRBV5-1 and TRBJ2-1; 7 bases map to TRBD1. CDR1 is SGHRS and CDR2 is YFSETQ in the germline V gene. The length of the CDR3 is 16 residues. Trimming took 3 bases from V and 3 from J; bases not matched to a gene: 9. CDR3 residues: CASSSKTGSDYNEQFF. The CDR3 region has the DNA TGCGCCAGCAGCTCCAAGACAGGGTCTGACTACAATGAGCAGTTCTTC.

This clone was observed a handful of times. The gene calls are TRBV30 and TRBJ2-3; TRBD2 might be the D (6 bases). The CDR3 is made up of 14 amino acids. CDR1 and CDR2 (germline): GTSNPN, SVGIG (reference sequence). V lost 5 bases to trimming and J lost 2 bases, with 14 bases between them. The CDR3 region has the DNA TGTGCCTGGGGGGGGATAGCGAACACAGATACGCAGTATTTT. Its translation is CAWGGIANTDTQYF.

The chain links TRBV5-1 to TRBJ2-3; maybe TRBD2 (6 bases). V was clipped by 6 bases and J by 0 bases, with 11 bases between them. Germline-derived CDR1 and CDR2 are SGHRS and YFSETQ. The CDR3 is made up of 14 amino acids. CDR3 sequence: CASISGTSTDTQYF. The CDR3 bases are TGCGCCAGCATCTCCGGGACTAGCACAGATACGCAGTATTTT. The variable domain in full, with the rest retrieved from reference TRBV5-1 and TRBJ2-3, is KAGVTQTPRYLIKTRGQQVTLSCSPISGHRSVSWYQQTPGQGLQFLFEYFSETQRNKGNFPGRFSGRQFSNSRSEMNVSTLELGDSALYLCASISGTSTDTQYFGPGTRLTVL.

The rearrangement uses TRBV7-9 and TRBJ2-1; TRBD2 agrees at 9 bases. J was trimmed by 9 bases and V by 2 bases; bases with no gene match: 8. CDR1 is SEHNR and CDR2 is FQNEAQ in the germline V gene (reference sequence). The CDR3 runs 15 residues. The CDR3: CASSLQREVGSEQFF. The CDR3 DNA sequence: TGTGCCAGCAGCTTACAGCGGGAGGTGGGGTCTGAGCAGTTCTTC.

The chain is built from TRBV13 and TRBJ2-1, with 12 bases lining up with TRBD1. V shed 6 bases and J 9 bases; nucleotides not matched to a gene: 15. The germline CDR1 and CDR2 sequences are PRHDT and FYEKMQ (reference sequence). The CDR3 extends over 17 amino acids. The CDR3 DNA is TGTGCCAGCAGGCCTACCGGGACAGGGGGCGCGGGGGTTGAGCAGTTCTTC. This gives the protein CASRPTGTGGAGVEQFF.

This sequence joins TRBV2 and TRBJ1-2; no firm D call. Germline values: CDR1 SNHLY, CDR2 FYNNEI. V shed 3 bases and J shed 0 bases, with 8 bases lying between them. This CDR3 region has 14 residues. The CDR3: CASSETTANYGYTF. Written as DNA, the CDR3 is TGTGCCAGCAGTGAGACCACAGCTAACTATGGCTACACCTTC.

The V and J genes are TRBV5-1 and TRBJ2-7, with D maybe TRBD2 (5 bases). Per germline, CDR1 SGHRS and CDR2 YFSETQ. This CDR3 region has 16 residues. V was shortened by 7 bases and J by 0 bases, with 20 bases between the two germline ends. CDR3 protein: CASRILGGLGSYEQYF. For the CDR3, the DNA is TGCGCCAGCCGCATCCTGGGCGGGCTTGGCTCCTACGAGCAGTACTTC.

V and J are TRBV28 and TRBJ2-7, with a tentative D call TRBD2 (6 bases). This CDR3 is built from 15 residues. V gave up 2 bases and J gave up 2 bases, with 13 bases separating them. Germline V lookup: CDR1 MDHEN, CDR2 SYDVKM. CDR3 nucleotide sequence: TGTGCCAGCAGTTTACCGGCCGGGGGAGCCTACGAGCAGTACTTC. It specifies CASSLPAGGAYEQYF.

This clone was counted a single time. The genes are TRBV6-5 and TRBJ1-2, with D maybe TRBD1 (5 bases). Per the germline V gene, CDR1 is MNHEY and CDR2 is SVGAGI. This CDR3 has 14 amino acids. Trimming shortened V by 7 bases and J by 8 bases, and 20 bases separated the two germline ends. The CDR3 region has the DNA TGTGCCAGCATAGCCCGCGGGGGTCCTGAAGGCTACACCTTC. Encoded protein: CASIARGGPEGYTF.

The rearrangement joins TRBV9 to TRBJ1-4, with D hard to call. The CDR3 is 16 amino acids. The germline V gene encodes CDR1 SGDLS and CDR2 YYNGEE. Trimming pared 2 bases from V and 0 bases from J, leaving 11 bases between. The CDR3 region has the DNA TGTGCCAGCAGCGTCGCCTCGGGGTCAACTAATGAAAAACTGTTTTTT. Protein: CASSVASGSTNEKLFF.

The chain combines TRBV5-1 with TRBJ2-3; a possible D gene is TRBD1 (5 bases). Germline CDR1 SGHRS, CDR2 YFSETQ. V was shortened by 4 bases and J by 0 bases, with 9 bases between the two germline ends. The CDR3 extends over 14 amino acids. The DNA for the CDR3 is TGCGCCAGCAGCACAGGTCCTAGCACAGATACGCAGTATTTT. Encoded protein: CASSTGPSTDTQYF.

The chain is built from TRBV9 and TRBJ2-3; unclear D gene. The CDR3 contains 16 residues. Germline loops: CDR1 SGDLS, CDR2 YYNGEE. The germline V and J ends were trimmed by 0 bases and 5 bases, with 16 bases remaining between them. The CDR3 region has the DNA TGTGCCAGCAGCGTAGCTTTCGTGGCAGCAGGAGATACGCAGTATTTT. Translation gives CASSVAFVAAGDTQYF.

The V and J genes are TRBV7-8 and TRBJ1-5, with D maybe TRBD1 (6 bases). The V end lost 3 bases, the J end lost 0 bases, and 12 bases lay between the germline ends. The CDR3 is made up of 16 amino acids. Germline V gene lookup returns CDR1 SGHVS and CDR2 FQNEAQ. CDR3: CASSLGHPNSNQPQHF. The CDR3 nucleotides read TGTGCCAGCAGCTTGGGACATCCAAATAGCAATCAGCCCCAGCATTTT.